What follows describes a single T cell receptor (beta chain). The CDR3 loop spans 14 amino acids. The V gene end was trimmed by 4 bases and the J gene end by 7 bases; junction bases not matched to a gene: 10. CDR1 is LGHDT and CDR2 is YNNKEL in the germline V gene (reference sequence). Original handling: Reference gene primer amplification yielded estimated nucleated cell counts. TCRdb's table, derived via immunoSEQ multiplex PCR, lists solely in-frame clones and lacks some. That table gives V, J and clone size, and the DNA gave D and trimming. The table has some 100,000 clones, 70% to 90% seen once. The sample is drawn from a study of blood T cell repertoires in COVID-19. Study-level information: The samples span acute and convalescent COVID-19 from the United States, Italy and Spain. Sources were T cells, B-cell-depleted T cells, or PBMCs; the material itself was cDNA or gDNA.

The sequenced sample consisted of peripheral blood. This sequence was found in a human donor in a cohort sampled during active COVID-19. The chain joins TRBV3-1 (or the pseudogene TRBV3-2) to TRBJ2-7; 7 nucleotides align to TRBD2. CDR3 coding DNA: TGTGCCAGCAGCCGGAGCGGGGCCACGCCGGAGCAGTACTTC. This translates into CASSRSGATPEQYF.